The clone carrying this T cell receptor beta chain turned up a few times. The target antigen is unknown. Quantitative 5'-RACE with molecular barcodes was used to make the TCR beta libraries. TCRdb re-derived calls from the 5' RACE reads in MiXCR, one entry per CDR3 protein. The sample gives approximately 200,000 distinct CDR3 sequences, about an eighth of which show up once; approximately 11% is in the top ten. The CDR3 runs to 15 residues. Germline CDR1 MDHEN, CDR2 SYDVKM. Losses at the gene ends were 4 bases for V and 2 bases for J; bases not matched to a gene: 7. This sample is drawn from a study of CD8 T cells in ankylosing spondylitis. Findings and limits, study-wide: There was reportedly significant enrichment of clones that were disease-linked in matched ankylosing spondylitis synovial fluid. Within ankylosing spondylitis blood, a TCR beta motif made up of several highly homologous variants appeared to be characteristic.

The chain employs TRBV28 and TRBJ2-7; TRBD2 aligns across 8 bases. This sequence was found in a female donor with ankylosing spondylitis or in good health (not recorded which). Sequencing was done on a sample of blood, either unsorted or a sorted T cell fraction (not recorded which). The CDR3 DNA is TGTGCCAGCAGTTCCCCAGCGGGAGCCCCCTACGAGCAGTACTTC. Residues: CASSSPAGAPYEQYF.